The T cell receptor (beta chain) described here comes from a study of blood T cell repertoires in COVID-19 (dated by TCRdb to about 2020). Regarding the complete study: The collaborator samples originated in the United States, Italy and Spain and spanned the acute and convalescent phases of COVID-19. The material from the prospective study consisted of cDNA or gDNA derived from T cells, B-cell-depleted T cells, or PBMCs. Deeply sampled blood TCRbeta repertoires from subjects exposed to, actively infected with, or recovered from COVID-19 were included in the dataset. The repertoires were released in a freely available public database meant as a resource for research on the immune response to SARS-CoV-2. The samples were drawn from the first 160 participants of the ongoing ImmuneRACE study and from some 1,300 subjects provided by 6 global collaborators. A de-identified subject ID, COVID-19 status, age in years and sex were almost always included in the sample metadata. Where HLA class I and class II types were available, the types were taken from metadata supplied by the sample provider, not from assay-based typing.

From V the trimming removes 10 bases and from J it removes 6 bases, while the gene matches leave 12 bases of the junction unaccounted for. Its CDR3 holds 13 amino acids, cysteine through phenylalanine. Only the CDR3 DNA stays, 39 bases, in frame from base 1. From the germline V gene (reference sequence), CDR1 is MNHNY and CDR2 is SVGAGI. The research as a whole found: The amount of clinical and demographic metadata varied by source and participant and was provided uncurated.

On this clone: Its antigen is still unknown. Base quality data are lacking; no much larger clone is found one base away.

TCRbeta CDR3 regions were amplified from genomic DNA using the immunoSEQ Assay, a bias-controlled multiplex PCR. Processing in the source paper ran as follows. The number of nucleated cells in each sample was estimated by amplification of reference gene primers within the assay. To quantify the absolute abundance of each unique TCRbeta CDR3 rearrangement, sequence reads were collapsed and filtered. For each sample, productive Simpson clonality was calculated as the square root of Simpson's diversity index over productive rearrangements. TCRdb limited this immuneACCESS table to in-frame rearrangements with V and J called. A share of clones is missing; checked studies link under half to unresolved V genes, and the rest is unexplained. V and J calls and clone size come straight from that table; D and trimming were deduced from the DNA. The sample records over 250,000 clones, about 87% of which are singletons. The top ten constitute 10% to 13% of the sample.

One collaborating source in Seattle enrolled patients while the patients were actively infected and followed the patients over time throughout the course of disease. Collaborating institutions collected whole blood in K2EDTA tubes following their own protocols. For TCRbeta analysis, collaborators shipped samples as frozen whole blood, isolated PBMCs, or DNA extracted from either of those sample types. The V gene is TRBV6-6 and the J gene is TRBJ2-7, and 7 junction bases match TRBD2. The receptor was isolated from a woman aged 70-85 years with COVID-19, enrolled during active disease. Sequences were obtained from peripheral blood. CDR3 loop: CATRLALRGEQYF. The DNA sequence is TGTGCCACCCGACTAGCTCTTAGGGGCGAGCAGTACTTC.